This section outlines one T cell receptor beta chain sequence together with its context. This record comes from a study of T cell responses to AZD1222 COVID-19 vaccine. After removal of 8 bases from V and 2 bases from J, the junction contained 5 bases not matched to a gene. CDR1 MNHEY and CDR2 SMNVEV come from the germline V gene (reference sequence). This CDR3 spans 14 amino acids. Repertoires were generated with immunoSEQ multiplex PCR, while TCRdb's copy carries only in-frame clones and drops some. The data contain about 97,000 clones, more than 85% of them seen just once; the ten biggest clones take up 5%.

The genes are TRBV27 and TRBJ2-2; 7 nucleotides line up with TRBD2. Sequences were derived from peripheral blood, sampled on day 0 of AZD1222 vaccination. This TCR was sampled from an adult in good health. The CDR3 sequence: CASRGDANTGELFF. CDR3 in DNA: TGTGCCAGCCGGGGGGACGCAAACACCGGGGAGCTGTTTTTT.